What follows is one TCR beta chain and its context. The record originates from a study of shared T cell receptors in the human thymus. With 3 bases clipped from V and 0 bases from J, the junction kept 7 bases outside the gene matches. Germline V lookup: CDR1 LGHNA, CDR2 YSLEER. The CDR3 sequence is 17 residues long. Assay: immunoSEQ multiplex PCR; the TCRdb copy retains only in-frame clones and omits some. Of hundreds of thousands of clones detected, 87% appear once; the ten largest clones hold about 0.0094%. In addition, the sample was reused for a study of human thymus T cells. This second study notes: Related research examined unrelated individuals and reported that their thymic repertoires overlapped highly.

The clonotype comes from a boy in the first two years of life with a congenital heart defect. V usage is TRBV4-3 and J usage is TRBJ2-4, with 8 bases aligning to TRBD1. Sequences were obtained from thymocytes. This CDR3 reads CASSHDRGHPAKNIQYF. CDR3 nucleotides: TGCGCCAGCAGCCACGACAGGGGTCACCCAGCCAAAAACATTCAGTACTTC.